Following are 26 T cell receptor beta chains from one sample sequenced in a study (dated by TCRdb to between 2014 and 2017). Tregs were isolated as CD4+CD25+CD127-/low cells. Libraries were built with 5' RACE. The instrument given in TCRdb is Illumina MiSeq. The public sequencing data were trimmed at Q25 with fastp and processed into clonotypes with MiXCR by TCRdb, which kept only in-frame beta chains. Each CDR3 protein gets just one entry, which takes the most common genes and DNA from the rows behind it. Here the sample has 8,600 or so distinct CDR3 sequences; less than 55% occur a single time. In total, the top ten clones hold about 6.4% of the sample. The material sequenced was Tregs sorted from a lymph node. These receptors all come from a female donor with breast cancer.

This clonotype was recorded a few times. J is TRBJ1-5 and V is TRBV20-1; maybe TRBD1 (5 bases). V was clipped by 0 bases and J by 4 bases, with 10 bases between them. This CDR3 region has 14 residues. Germline CDR1 and CDR2: DFQATT and SNEGSKA (reference sequence). The chain's CDR3 is CSARDRRGNQPQHF. The CDR3 DNA follows: TGCAGTGCTAGAGATCGGAGGGGTAATCAGCCCCAGCATTTT.

The V and J genes are TRBV30 and TRBJ2-1, with 8 nucleotides matching TRBD2. V lost 0 bases, J lost 8 bases, and 15 bases stayed unmatched. This CDR3 has 17 amino acids. Germline CDR1 GTSNPN, CDR2 SVGIG (reference sequence). CDR3 DNA sequence: TGTGCCTGGAGTGTGGGGTATACTAGCGGACGCCGGGATGAGCAGTTCTTC. Translating gives CAWSVGYTSGRRDEQFF.

This chain connects TRBV6-1 to TRBJ1-5; the D is unclear. Trimming shortened V by 6 bases and J by 3 bases, and 15 bases separated the two germline ends. Germline V gene data show CDR1 as MNHNS and CDR2 as SASEGT. CDR3 length equals 15 residues. The CDR3 region is CASSPMGEPNQPQHF. The CDR3 DNA is TGTGCCAGCAGCCCCATGGGAGAACCCAATCAGCCCCAGCATTTT.

V is TRBV6-6 and J is TRBJ1-2, with a possible D match to TRBD1 (5 bases). This CDR3 region has 14 residues. Germline CDR1 MNHNY, CDR2 SVGAGI (reference sequence). Between the trimmed V and J ends, which lost 2 bases and 8 bases, there was a span of 15 bases. The CDR3 region is CASSYGQAIGGYTF. The DNA of the CDR3 is TGTGCCAGCAGTTACGGACAAGCGATTGGAGGCTACACCTTC.

V gene TRBV20-1 combines with J gene TRBJ1-4; no clear D gene. Per the germline V gene, CDR1 is DFQATT and CDR2 is SNEGSKA (reference sequence). This CDR3 has 11 residues. V was trimmed by 7 bases and J by 8 bases, leaving 11 bases between them. The CDR3, as DNA: TGCAGTGTCTCCTCGGGGGAAAAACTGTTTTTT. Protein: CSVSSGEKLFF.

This clonotype was counted only a few times. V is TRBV20-1 and J is TRBJ2-7; no clear D. CDR1 is DFQATT and CDR2 is SNEGSKA in the germline V gene (reference sequence). The CDR3 runs 11 residues. V was clipped by 4 bases and J by 6 bases, with 10 bases between them. The CDR3 sequence: CSATRGSEQYV. The CDR3 nucleotides are TGCAGTGCTACCCGCGGTAGCGAGCAGTACGTC.

V and J are TRBV7-9 and TRBJ1-5, with D maybe TRBD1 (5 bases). The CDR3 contains 14 residues. Germline V gives CDR1 SEHNR, CDR2 FQNEAQ (reference sequence). Trimming took 3 bases from V and 6 from J, leaving 12 bases between them. The CDR3 reads CASSFGGFSQPQHF. The CDR3 DNA sequence: TGTGCCAGCAGCTTTGGGGGGTTTAGTCAGCCCCAGCATTTT.

V usage is TRBV6-4 and J usage is TRBJ2-7; the D is unclear. The V end lost 1 base, the J end lost 2 bases, and 3 bases lay between the germline ends. The CDR3 runs 12 residues. Germline values: CDR1 MRHNA, CDR2 SNTAGT. This CDR3 is CASSDYPYEQYV. The DNA of the CDR3 is TGTGCCAGCAGTGACTACCCCTACGAGCAGTACGTC.

The chain links TRBV29-1 to TRBJ1-2; D gene uncertain. The CDR3 is 11 residues long. The V and J ends lost 3 bases and 7 bases respectively, with 9 bases between them. Germline CDR1 and CDR2: SQVTM and ANQGSEA. The CDR3 DNA reads as TGCAGCGTTGACGGGAGAACTGGCTACACCTTC. Translated, it gives CSVDGRTGYTF.

The CDR3 nucleotides read TGTGCCAGCAGCGTAACCCCCCATAGCTCCTACAATGAGCAGTTCTTC. Translation gives CASSVTPHSSYNEQFF. The V and J genes are TRBV9 and TRBJ2-1; the D is unclear. V lost 1 base, J lost 0 bases, and 11 bases lay in between. CDR3 length: 16 amino acids. Germline CDR1 and CDR2: SGDLS and YYNGEE.

This clonotype occurred a few times. The chain couples TRBV20-1 to TRBJ1-6; weak D call: TRBD1 (6 bases). There are 16 residues in the CDR3. CDR1 is DFQATT, CDR2 SNEGSKA, per germline (reference sequence). V dropped 1 base and J dropped 6 bases, with 16 bases sitting between them. CDR3: CSARVTGIQSNSPLHF. DNA of the CDR3: TGCAGTGCTAGAGTTACAGGGATTCAGAGTAATTCACCCCTCCACTTT.

The rearrangement uses TRBV7-6 and TRBJ2-5; 15 bases fit TRBD2. This CDR3 comprises 16 residues. Per germline, CDR1 SGHVS and CDR2 FNYEAQ. V was clipped by 5 bases and J by 5 bases; unmatched bases: 6. CDR3 in DNA: TGTGCCAGCAGCCGGACTAGCGGGAGGGTTCGGGAGACCCAGTACTTC. It translates to CASSRTSGRVRETQYF.

The genes are TRBV14 and TRBJ2-1; TRBD2 matches at 9 bases. Germline V gene data show CDR1 as SGHDN and CDR2 as FVKESK. Trimming removed 5 bases from V and 10 bases from J; junction bases left unmatched: 12. This CDR3 has 15 residues. The CDR3 coding sequence is TGTGCCAGCAGCGGGAGCGGGAGGTCCCTTCGGGAGCAGTTCTTC. Protein product: CASSGSGRSLREQFF.

This clonotype was seen a handful of times. This sequence joins TRBV27 and TRBJ2-6, with D unclear. Between the trimmed V and J ends, which lost 8 bases and 17 bases, there was a span of 10 bases. Germline V lookup: CDR1 MNHEY, CDR2 SMNVEV (reference sequence). This CDR3 has 9 amino acids. CDR3 loop: CASLHTLTF. The CDR3 DNA follows: TGTGCCAGCCTACATACATTGACTTTC.

The chain links TRBV29-1 to TRBJ1-3; a weak D match, TRBD1 (5 bases). V gave up 0 bases and J gave up 9 bases, with 9 bases separating them. Germline V gene lookup returns CDR1 SQVTM and CDR2 ANQGSEA. The CDR3 totals 12 residues. The CDR3 region is CSVEENQGTIYF. The DNA of the CDR3 is TGCAGCGTTGAAGAGAACCAGGGCACCATATATTTT.

The genes are TRBV7-9 and TRBJ2-5; 8 bases are a match to TRBD1. The CDR3 is 14 amino acids. The germline V gene encodes CDR1 SEHNR and CDR2 FQNEAQ (reference sequence). V was clipped by 3 bases and J by 4 bases; unmatched bases: 4. The CDR3, as DNA: TGTGCCAGCAGCTTGGACAGGGTCCCAGAGACCCAGTACTTC. Residues: CASSLDRVPETQYF.

The chain employs TRBV6-2 or TRBV6-3 and TRBJ2-5; no reliable D call. Trimming removed 5 bases at V and 2 bases at J, with 18 bases between. This CDR3 is built from 16 residues. CDR1 is MNHEY, CDR2 SVGEGT, per germline. CDR3 in DNA: TGTGCCAGCAGTGATCCTCTTTTGTCTGGACAAGAGACCCAGTACTTC. Its protein is CASSDPLLSGQETQYF.

This chain joins TRBV27 and TRBJ2-1; unclear D gene. Germline CDR1 and CDR2: MNHEY and SMNVEV (reference sequence). The CDR3 extends over 11 amino acids. V lost 2 bases to trimming and J lost 7 bases, with 3 bases between them. The CDR3 region has the DNA TGTGCCAGCAGTTTAGGGAATGAGCAGTTCTTC. Encoded protein: CASSLGNEQFF.

Note on this clonotype: One junction end does not reproduce the germline sequence, and a read error may be involved. The genes are TRBV29-1 and TRBJ2-1; TRBD2 aligns across 12 bases. CDR1 is SQVTM, CDR2 ANQGSEA, per germline. The CDR3 consists of 14 residues. This CDR3 reads CSVVGLAGYNGQFF. CDR3 nucleotides: TGCAGCGTCGTAGGACTAGCGGGATACAATGGGCAGTTCTTC.

This clonotype was counted a single time. The CDR3 region is CASSGGGRAVSYNEQFF. Written as DNA, the CDR3 is TGTGCCAGCAGCGGAGGTGGCAGGGCTGTATCCTACAATGAGCAGTTCTTC. This chain links TRBV9 with TRBJ2-1, with D perhaps matching TRBD1 (5 bases). Germline values: CDR1 SGDLS, CDR2 YYNGEE. The CDR3 length is 17 residues. V gave up 3 bases and J gave up 1 base, with 17 bases separating them.

This clonotype came up once. One junction end does not reproduce the germline sequence, and a read error may be involved. This chain joins TRBV20-1 and TRBJ2-3; tentative D call: TRBD2 (6 bases). The CDR3 runs to 12 residues. Germline CDR1 reads DFQATT; CDR2 reads SNEGSKA (reference sequence). The CDR3 DNA sequence: TGCAGTGCTGGAGATGCGGGGTATACGCAGTATTTT. Translation: CSAGDAGYTQYF.

This clonotype was seen a few times. The rearrangement uses TRBV28 and TRBJ1-2; D possibly corresponds to TRBD1 (6 bases). V was clipped by 10 bases and J by 7 bases, with 13 bases between them. The CDR3 runs 11 residues. Germline V gene data show CDR1 as MDHEN and CDR2 as SYDVKM. The CDR3 coding sequence is TGTGCCAACAAACAGGGAAGTGGCTACACCTTC. Translating it yields CANKQGSGYTF.

This clonotype was detected a few times. The J gene is TRBJ2-3, the V gene TRBV9; either TRBD1 or TRBD2 may fit D (5 bases each). This CDR3 contains 15 residues. Trimming removed 1 base from V and 2 bases from J, with 11 bases in between. Per the germline V gene, CDR1 is SGDLS and CDR2 is YYNGEE. The CDR3, as DNA: TGTGCCAGCAGCGTATGGGACCAGCACACAGATACGCAGTATTTT. Translating gives CASSVWDQHTDTQYF.

The rearrangement uses TRBV5-1 and TRBJ1-3; maybe TRBD1 (5 bases). The CDR3 loop spans 15 amino acids. CDR1 is SGHRS, CDR2 YFSETQ, per germline. V was cut by 4 bases and J by 0 bases, with 11 bases left in between. CDR3 in amino acids: CASSQGLSSGNTIYF. DNA of the CDR3: TGCGCCAGCAGCCAGGGACTTAGCTCTGGAAACACCATATATTTT. The whole variable domain, filled in from reference TRBV5-1 and TRBJ1-3, reads KAGVTQTPRYLIKTRGQQVTLSCSPISGHRSVSWYQQTPGQGLQFLFEYFSETQRNKGNFPGRFSGRQFSNSRSEMNVSTLELGDSALYLCASSQGLSSGNTIYFGEGSWLTVV.

In this sample, this clonotype turned up a few times. The rearrangement joins TRBV27 to TRBJ2-1; 8 bases map to TRBD2. Germline V lookup: CDR1 MNHEY, CDR2 SMNVEV (reference sequence). J lost 7 bases, V lost 6 bases, and 8 bases had no gene match. This CDR3 is 14 amino acids long. CDR3 bases: TGTGCCAGCAGACGAGCGGGAGTATCAAATGAGCAGTTCTTC. Translation: CASRRAGVSNEQFF.

The sample holds a few counts of this clonotype. The chain combines TRBV4-2 with TRBJ1-4; D unclear. V was trimmed by 1 base and J by 4 bases, leaving 10 bases between them. The CDR3 loop spans 15 amino acids. Germline V gives CDR1 LGHNA, CDR2 YNFKEQ. The CDR3 coding sequence is TGTGCCAGCAGCCAAGTAATTGGGATTAATGAAAAACTGTTTTTT. It codes for CASSQVIGINEKLFF.